This T cell receptor beta chain comes out of a study of blood T cells in healthy people across ages. Points from the study as a whole: Bulk PBMC profiling left naive and antigen-experienced comparisons inconclusive.

A sample-barcoded 5' primer and a J-beta primer mix were used in a second PCR of about 7 to 12 cycles. TCRdb called the 5' RACE reads again in MiXCR, with one record for every CDR3 protein. This sample carries about 1.5 million distinct CDR3 sequences, 35% to 45% of them seen once, and the ten largest clones take just over 4%. Trimming cost V 5 bases and J 4 bases, with 15 bases left between them. The CDR3 spans 15 residues. From germline, CDR1 is SGHNT and CDR2 YYREEE (reference sequence). This clonotype turned up a few times. Its specificity is not known. The study drew donors from healthy Caucasian individuals in Russia aged 6 to 90. Isolation recovered at least 6 million PBMCs from every sample.

The receptor's source is a woman under 30 in good health. The V and J genes are TRBV5-4 and TRBJ1-4, with D perhaps matching TRBD1 (5 bases). Sequenced material: blood. The CDR3 bases are TGTGCCAGCAGTACCGACAGCGGTCTTAATGAAAAACTGTTTTTT. It specifies CASSTDSGLNEKLFF.